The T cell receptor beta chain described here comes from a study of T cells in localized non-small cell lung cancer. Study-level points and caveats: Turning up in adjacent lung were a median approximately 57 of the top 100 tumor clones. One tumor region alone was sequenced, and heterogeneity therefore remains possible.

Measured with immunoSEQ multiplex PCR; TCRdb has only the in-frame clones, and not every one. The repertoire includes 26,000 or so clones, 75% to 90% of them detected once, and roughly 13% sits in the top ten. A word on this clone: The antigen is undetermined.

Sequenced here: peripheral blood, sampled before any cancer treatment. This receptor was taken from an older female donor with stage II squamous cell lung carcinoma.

This chain's CDR3 is CASRQDRVGNTIYF. In nucleotides, the CDR3 is TGTGCCAGCAGACAAGACAGGGTTGGAAACACCATATATTTT. The rearrangement joins TRBV19 to TRBJ1-3, with TRBD1 identical over 7 bases. Per the germline V gene, CDR1 is LNHDA and CDR2 is SQIVND (reference sequence). The CDR3 covers 14 residues. V lost 9 bases to trimming and J lost 3 bases; unmatched junction nucleotides: 8. Using reference TRBV19 and TRBJ1-3 for the parts outside the CDR3, the full variable domain is DGGITQSPKYLFRKEGQNVTLSCEQNLNHDAMYWYRQDPGQGLRLIYYSQIVNDFQKGDIAEGYSVSREKKESFPLTVTSAQKNPTAFYLCASRQDRVGNTIYFGEGSWLTVV.